This T cell receptor (beta chain) was obtained from a study of T cell repertoires in cytomegalovirus infection. Study information: Used in the study were CMV epitopes, some recently identified and HLA-C-restricted, others well-studied and HLA-B-restricted. The public TCR beta signatures pointed to both CMV infection and matching HLA type.

The CDR3 is 15 amino acids. Per germline, CDR1 LNHDA and CDR2 SQIVND (reference sequence). V lost 3 bases, J lost 8 bases, and 19 bases lay in between. Using its own MiXCR run on the reads, TCRdb lists one record per CDR3 protein. The sample has a few hundred thousand distinct CDR3 sequences, roughly 43% seen once. About this clonotype itself: The antigen is not known.

This sequence originates from a human donor in good health (CMV status not recorded). Some clones in this sample may be carry-over from other donors' samples. The gene calls are TRBV19 and TRBJ1-1, with D unclear. The material was cultured PBMCs, obtained from culture after CMV antigen stimulation. The DNA for the CDR3 is TGTGCCAGTAGTATTTGGAGGACCTCCGCAGTGGAAGCTTTCTTT. Its translation: CASSIWRTSAVEAFF.